In its sample, the clone carrying this TCR beta chain was seen once. The CDR3 sequence is 12 residues long. Trimming shortened V by 5 bases and J by 7 bases, and 11 bases separated the two germline ends. The sample comes from a study of control samples from healthy donors and cancer patients. Using immunoSEQ multiplex PCR, the repertoire was profiled, and TCRdb retains in-frame clones only, with some absent. Here the sample spans about 130,000 clones, approximately 92% being singletons. This rearrangement joins TRBV12-3 or TRBV12-4 to TRBJ1-2; no firm D call. The sample was PBMCs. This clonotype originated in a man older than 75 with head and neck cancer. The CDR3 nucleotides are TGTGCCAGCAGTAGTTACCCAGCTGGCTACACCTTC. Translated: CASSSYPAGYTF.